This entry concerns a single T cell receptor (beta chain). Under the authors' procedure: Amplification from reference gene primers served as the basis for estimated nucleated cell counts. The protocol was immunoSEQ multiplex PCR, while the TCRdb copy is restricted to in-frame clones and leaves out a portion. The DNA gave D and trimming, while V, J and clone size come from that table. Of about 100,000 clones in the sample, roughly 84% were seen once. These data originate in a study of blood T cell repertoires in COVID-19. Overall study context: Acute and convalescent COVID-19 specimens originated in the United States, Italy and Spain. Sources were T cells, B-cell-depleted T cells, or PBMCs; the material itself was cDNA or gDNA.

V was shortened by 1 base and J by 10 bases, with 11 bases between the two germline ends. The CDR3 has 14 residues. Germline V CDR1 and CDR2: SNHLY, FYNNEI. J is TRBJ1-6 and V is TRBV2, with D perhaps matching TRBD1 (5 bases). Material: peripheral blood. The sequence came from a woman in her fifties or sixties with acute or convalescent COVID-19. CDR3 amino acids: CASSEDRSVSPLHF. CDR3 nucleotide sequence: TGTGCCAGCAGTGAAGACAGGTCGGTCTCACCCCTCCACTTT. The full variable domain, completed using reference TRBV2 and TRBJ1-6, is EPEVTQTPSHQVTQMGQEVILRCVPISNHLYFYWYRQILGQKVEFLVSFYNNEISEKSEIFDDQFSVERPDGSNFTLKIRSTKLEDSAMYFCASSEDRSVSPLHFGNGTRLTVT.